What follows describes a single TCR beta chain. This sample includes further DNA sequences coding for the same CDR3. The CDR3 is 15 amino acids. V was clipped by 3 bases and J by 10 bases, with 16 bases between them. Germline loops: CDR1 KGHSH, CDR2 LQKENI. The entry originates in a study of PD-L1 blockade in urothelial cancer. Locally advanced or metastatic urothelial carcinoma affected all patients. Using immunoSEQ multiplex PCR, the repertoire was profiled, and TCRdb retains in-frame clones only, with some absent. The sample has 100,000 or so clones; approximately 85% are singletons. This chain connects TRBV18 to TRBJ1-6; possible D gene TRBD1, 6 bases. Source: PBMCs, taken around atezolizumab (anti-PD-L1) treatment. The sequence derives from a man aged 50-60 years with urothelial cancer. The CDR3 DNA reads TGTGCCAGCTCACCCAATACAGGGTTGGGGTCACCCCTCCACTTT. It translates to CASSPNTGLGSPLHF.